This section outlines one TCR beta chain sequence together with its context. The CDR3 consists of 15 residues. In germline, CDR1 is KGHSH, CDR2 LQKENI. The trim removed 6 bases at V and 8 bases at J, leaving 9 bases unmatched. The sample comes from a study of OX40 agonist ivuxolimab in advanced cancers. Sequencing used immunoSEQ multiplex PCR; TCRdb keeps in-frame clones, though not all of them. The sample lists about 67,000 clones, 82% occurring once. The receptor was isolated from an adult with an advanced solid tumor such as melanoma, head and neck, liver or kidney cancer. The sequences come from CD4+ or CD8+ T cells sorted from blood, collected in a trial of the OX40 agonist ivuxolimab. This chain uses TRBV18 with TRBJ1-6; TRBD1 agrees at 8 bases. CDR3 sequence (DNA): TGTGCCAGCTCTCCCAGGACAGGGAGCGATTCACCCCTCCACTTT. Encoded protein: CASSPRTGSDSPLHF.